The 2 T cell receptor beta chains below were found in one sample sequenced in a study of T cells in tuberculosis. The repertoire was sequenced with immunoSEQ multiplex PCR; TCRdb's copy has only in-frame clones and lacks some. The sample contains about 30,000 clones, over 95% of which appear only once. Sample: PBMCs. The source is a donor between 10 and 35 years old with latent tuberculosis or without tuberculosis infection.

This chain connects TRBV7-8 to TRBJ2-3; maybe TRBD1 (5 bases). Trimming took off 2 bases at V and 5 bases at J, with 14 bases between the two ends. The CDR3 has 15 amino acids. Per the germline V gene, CDR1 is SGHVS and CDR2 is FQNEAQ. The CDR3 loop reads CASSLQGPWGDTQYF. The DNA of the CDR3 is TGTGCCAGCAGCTTACAGGGTCCTTGGGGAGATACGCAGTATTTT.

The chain joins TRBV18 to TRBJ1-1; D possibly corresponds to TRBD1 (5 bases). CDR1 is KGHSH and CDR2 is LQKENI in the germline V gene. This CDR3 region has 13 residues. The V end lost 4 bases, the J end lost 1 base, and 7 bases lay between the germline ends. The CDR3 bases are TGTGCCAGCTCACTCGACAGGAACACTGAAGCTTTCTTT. This translates into CASSLDRNTEAFF.